This entry lists 14 T cell receptor beta chains sequenced from one sample in a study of T cell responses to AZD1222 COVID-19 vaccine. Method: immunoSEQ multiplex PCR; TCRdb's copy keeps in-frame clones and lacks some. The data show about 130,000 clones, with 70% to 90% seen just once and 9.5% held by the top ten. The material was peripheral blood, obtained 28 days after the second AZD1222 dose. The receptors here all came from an adult who received the AZD1222 COVID-19 vaccine.

This clone has a single count. The V gene is TRBV11-2, the J gene TRBJ2-2; D not certain. From germline, CDR1 is SGHAT and CDR2 FQNNGV. V was trimmed by 3 bases and J by 3 bases, leaving 5 bases between them. CDR3 length equals 13 residues. For the CDR3, the DNA is TGTGCCAGCAGCTTCGACTACACCGGGGAGCTGTTTTTT. It encodes CASSFDYTGELFF.

The gene calls are TRBV7-3 and TRBJ2-7; perhaps TRBD1 as D (5 bases). Germline V gene sequence: CDR1 SGHTA, CDR2 FQGTGA. This CDR3 region has 16 residues. Deletions cut 1 base from V and 3 bases from J, with 16 bases between. The chain's CDR3 is CASSLSNLAQGYEQYF. The CDR3 DNA sequence: TGTGCCAGCAGCTTAAGTAATTTGGCGCAGGGCTACGAGCAGTACTTC.

This clone was seen a few times. The rearrangement joins TRBV7-2 to TRBJ2-7; no clear D. There are 12 residues in the CDR3. Germline V CDR1 and CDR2: SGHTA, FQGNSA. The germline V and J ends were trimmed by 3 bases and 6 bases, with 9 bases remaining between them. The chain's CDR3 is CASSFVGREQYF. Here the CDR3 DNA reads TGTGCCAGCAGCTTTGTGGGCCGCGAGCAGTACTTC.

V usage is TRBV19 and J usage is TRBJ1-2, with TRBD1 identical over 7 bases. This CDR3 comprises 14 residues. V lost 3 bases to trimming and J lost 3 bases; unmatched junction nucleotides: 4. Per the germline V gene, CDR1 is LNHDA and CDR2 is SQIVND (reference sequence). The CDR3 DNA reads as TGTGCCAGTAGTATTACAGGGGCGTACTATGGCTACACCTTC. It translates to CASSITGAYYGYTF.

V gene TRBV6-8 combines with J gene TRBJ2-7, with D possibly being TRBD2 (6 bases). From germline, CDR1 is MNHGY and CDR2 SAAAGT. The CDR3 is 18 residues long. V was clipped by 5 bases and J by 2 bases, with 25 bases between them. The CDR3: CASSPAGGVIPYAYEQYF. The CDR3 DNA is TGTGCCAGCAGTCCTGCTGGCGGGGTAATTCCCTATGCCTACGAGCAGTACTTC.

The V gene is TRBV4-3, the J gene TRBJ2-3, with D tentatively TRBD1 or TRBD2 (6 bases each). This CDR3 comprises 15 residues. Trimming removed 4 bases from V and 4 bases from J, with 15 bases in between. The germline V gene encodes CDR1 LGHNA and CDR2 YSLEER. CDR3 loop: CASSPKRGDPDTQYF. The CDR3 DNA is TGCGCCAGCAGCCCCAAGAGGGGGGACCCAGATACGCAGTATTTT.

The V gene is TRBV6-5, the J gene TRBJ1-2; 9 nucleotides align to TRBD1. J lost 8 bases, V lost 6 bases, and 13 bases had no gene match. The CDR3 loop spans 15 amino acids. The V gene's germline CDR1 is MNHEY and CDR2 SVGAGI. The DNA for the CDR3 is TGTGCCAGCAGCCACCCTACCGGGACAGGGAAAGGCTACACCTTC. The encoded protein is CASSHPTGTGKGYTF.

The gene calls are TRBV15 and TRBJ1-1, with D perhaps matching TRBD1 (5 bases). The CDR3 runs 15 residues. Looked up from germline, CDR1 is LNHNV and CDR2 is YYDKDF (reference sequence). With 2 bases removed from V and 1 base from J, the gap between germline ends came to 11 bases. CDR3 sequence reads: CATSRPRGENTEAFF. The CDR3 nucleotides read TGTGCCACCAGCAGACCTAGAGGGGAGAACACTGAAGCTTTCTTT.

This clone was counted a single time. V and J are TRBV7-2 and TRBJ1-6, with D unclear. CDR1 and CDR2 from the germline V gene are SGHTA and FQGNSA. The V end was cut by 1 base, the J end by 2 bases, with 12 bases between. The CDR3 extends over 17 amino acids. The CDR3 nucleotides are TGTGCCAGCAGCTTAGAGGTCAGACCCGCCTATAATTCACCCCTCCACTTT. Translating it yields CASSLEVRPAYNSPLHF.

A few counts support this clone. The V call is TRBV6-1, the J call TRBJ2-7, with a possible D match to TRBD1 (5 bases). From germline, CDR1 is MNHNS and CDR2 SASEGT. This CDR3 is 14 amino acids long. V lost 10 bases to trimming and J lost 4 bases, with 20 bases between them. The chain's CDR3 is CATRPAGFGYEQYF. For the CDR3, the DNA is TGTGCCACCAGACCGGCAGGGTTCGGGTACGAGCAGTACTTC.

The V and J genes are TRBV12-5 and TRBJ1-3; D not resolved. The CDR3 spans 15 residues. Germline V gene sequence: CDR1 LGHNT, CDR2 FRNRAP. The ends were cut back, 1 base at V and 3 bases at J, with 10 bases in the middle. CDR3 bases: TGTGCTAGTGGTTTGGACACTGTTTATGGAAACACCATATATTTT. Protein product: CASGLDTVYGNTIYF.

The chain has TRBV9 and TRBJ2-3; 12 bases align to TRBD2. Unmatched junction bases numbered 0, after V lost 4 bases and J lost 0 bases. Germline V gene data show CDR1 as SGDLS and CDR2 as YYNGEE. The CDR3 loop spans 15 amino acids. CDR3 residues: CASSLAGGSTDTQYF. CDR3 bases: TGTGCCAGCAGCCTAGCGGGAGGGAGCACAGATACGCAGTATTTT.

Ten or more counts support this clone. This chain uses TRBV4-3 with TRBJ2-1, with 8 bases lining up with TRBD2. V shed 1 base and J 6 bases; nucleotides not matched to a gene: 11. This CDR3 spans 17 amino acids. The germline V gene encodes CDR1 LGHNA and CDR2 YSLEER. For the CDR3, the DNA is TGCGCCAGCAGCCAAGGACGCGGGGGGTCCCCTATCAATGAGCAGTTCTTC. Its protein is CASSQGRGGSPINEQFF.

This clone has just one count. The rearrangement joins TRBV19 to TRBJ1-5, with 7 positions matching TRBD1. Germline CDR1 is LNHDA and CDR2 is SQIVND (reference sequence). The CDR3 is 14 amino acids. V shed 5 bases, J shed 3 bases, and the junction held 4 bases outside the gene matches. The chain's CDR3 is CASSATGDNQPQHF. DNA for the CDR3: TGTGCCAGTAGTGCAACAGGGGACAATCAGCCCCAGCATTTT.